The 24 T cell receptor beta chains listed next were all sequenced from one sample in a study of human T cells and chemical hapten exposure. TCRdb used MiXCR to reprocess the RACE reads, holding one entry per CDR3 protein. The sample includes 300,000 to 450,000 distinct CDR3 sequences, approximately 5.1% of them seen just once. Time point specified: pre-sensitization, week 0. Stated treatment: therapeutic diphenylcyclopropenone sensitization with weekly scalp DPC. This sample comprised whole blood, obtained in connection with sensitization to the hapten diphenylcyclopropenone (DPC). These receptors originate from a woman aged 50 to 60 with alopecia areata. Some clones in this sample may be carry-over from other donors' samples.

This clonotype was observed a few times. The J gene is TRBJ1-4, the V gene TRBV11-2; D remains ambiguous. V lost 0 bases to trimming and J lost 7 bases, with 9 bases between them. Germline V CDR1 and CDR2: SGHAT, FQNNGV. The CDR3 loop spans 14 amino acids. This CDR3 reads CASSLERQSEKLFF. Written as DNA, the CDR3 is TGTGCCAGCAGCTTAGAGCGTCAAAGTGAAAAACTGTTTTTT.

This clonotype was detected ten times or more. The chain uses TRBV3-1 and TRBJ1-1; D unresolved. V was shortened by 6 bases and J by 0 bases, with 5 bases between the two germline ends. Germline CDR1 reads LGHDT; CDR2 reads YNNKEL (reference sequence). CDR3 length equals 12 residues. The CDR3 here is CASRQMNTEAFF. CDR3 DNA sequence: TGTGCCAGCAGACAGATGAACACTGAAGCTTTCTTT.

The V and J genes are TRBV4-2 and TRBJ2-3; TRBD2 agrees at 8 bases. The V gene's germline CDR1 is LGHNA and CDR2 YNFKEQ. The CDR3 sequence is 19 residues long. The V gene end was trimmed by 4 bases and the J gene end by 0 bases; junction bases not matched to a gene: 15. In DNA form, the CDR3 reads TGTGCCAGCAGCCTGCCGGGACTAGGGGAGCAACAAAGCACAGATACGCAGTATTTT. It specifies CASSLPGLGEQQSTDTQYF.

The sample holds a few counts of this clonotype. The rearrangement joins TRBV4-3 to TRBJ2-6; D is possibly TRBD2 (5 bases). Germline CDR1 reads LGHNA; CDR2 reads YSLEER. V was trimmed by 1 base and J by 0 bases, leaving 10 bases between them. This CDR3 has 17 amino acids. Written as DNA, the CDR3 is TGCGCCAGCAGCCAAGGAGGGATCCTCTCTGGGGCCAACGTCCTGACTTTC. This translates into CASSQGGILSGANVLTF.

In this sample, this clonotype turned up many times. V usage is TRBV21-1 and J usage is TRBJ2-7; the D call TRBD2 from the table was never checked on the DNA. TRBV21-1 is flagged as a pseudogene. The CDR3 runs to 19 residues. This CDR3 reads CASSKGGRPGLGYENEQYF. Here the CDR3 DNA reads TGTGCCAGCAGCAAAGGTGGGAGACCGGGACTAGGGTATGAGAACGAGCAGTACTTC.

This clonotype was seen many times. V is TRBV4-1 and J is TRBJ2-7, with 7 bases that match TRBD1. The V gene end was trimmed by 4 bases and the J gene end by 2 bases; junction bases not matched to a gene: 5. CDR1 is MGHRA, CDR2 YSYEKL, per germline. This CDR3 has 14 residues. The CDR3 reads CASSPRDSTYEQYF. The DNA of the CDR3 is TGCGCCAGCAGCCCCCGGGACAGCACCTACGAGCAGTACTTC.

This clonotype showed up many times. The chain has TRBV20-1 and TRBJ1-2; a weak D match, TRBD1 (6 bases). Trimming shortened V by 2 bases and J by 4 bases, and 20 bases separated the two germline ends. Germline lookup yields CDR1 DFQATT and CDR2 SNEGSKA (reference sequence). This CDR3 has 16 amino acids. The CDR3 region is CSARRSTGSGSYGYTF. CDR3 nucleotide sequence: TGCAGTGCTAGACGTAGTACAGGGTCCGGGAGCTATGGCTACACCTTC.

This chain connects TRBV20-1 to TRBJ2-1; 7 bases fit TRBD2. The germline gives CDR1 DFQATT, CDR2 SNEGSKA (reference sequence). The trim removed 1 base at V and 4 bases at J, leaving 7 bases unmatched. This CDR3 has 15 amino acids. The CDR3 protein is CSARGWLAVYNEQFF. CDR3 nucleotide sequence: TGCAGTGCTAGAGGATGGCTAGCGGTTTACAATGAGCAGTTCTTC.

The chain has TRBV20-1 and TRBJ1-5; TRBD1 matches at 7 bases. Per the germline V gene, CDR1 is DFQATT and CDR2 is SNEGSKA (reference sequence). Trimming removed 6 bases from V and 0 bases from J; junction bases left unmatched: 5. The CDR3 spans 14 residues. The CDR3 spells CSASDRDSNQPQHF. In DNA, the CDR3 is TGCAGTGCCTCAGACAGGGATAGCAATCAGCCCCAGCATTTT.

This clonotype was counted a few times. The rearrangement links TRBV7-9 to TRBJ1-5; 7 bases fit TRBD1. The ends lost 5 bases at V and 3 bases at J; junction bases unmatched: 4. CDR1 SEHNR and CDR2 FQNEAQ come from the germline V gene (reference sequence). The CDR3 runs to 14 residues. CDR3 region: CASSPTGNNQPQHF. The CDR3 DNA follows: TGTGCCAGCAGCCCGACAGGGAACAATCAGCCCCAGCATTTT.

Many counts were recorded for this clonotype. The rearrangement links TRBV11-2 to TRBJ2-4; no clear D gene. Between the trimmed V and J ends, which lost 4 bases and 9 bases, there was a span of 7 bases. This CDR3 is 11 amino acids long. Germline loops: CDR1 SGHAT, CDR2 FQNNGV. The CDR3 bases are TGTGCCAGCAGCTCCTACCTCATTCAGTACTTC. Translating it yields CASSSYLIQYF. Full variable domain (missing parts from reference TRBV11-2 and TRBJ2-4): EAGVAQSPRYKIIEKRQSVAFWCNPISGHATLYWYQQILGQGPKLLIQFQNNGVVDDSQLPKDRFSAERLKGVDSTLKIQPAKLEDSAVYLCASSSYLIQYFGAGTRLSVL.

The chain carries TRBV27 and TRBJ1-4; 8 nucleotides match TRBD1. The CDR3 loop spans 16 amino acids. Germline V gene data show CDR1 as MNHEY and CDR2 as SMNVEV (reference sequence). Germline trimming cut 6 bases from V and 7 bases from J; bases unmatched to any gene: 13. CDR3 coding DNA: TGTGCCAGCAGACCCACCAGGGGGCGCTGGGGTGAAAAACTGTTTTTT. Encoded protein: CASRPTRGRWGEKLFF. Full variable domain (remainder filled in from reference TRBV27 and TRBJ1-4): EAQVTQNPRYLITVTGKKLTVTCSQNMNHEYMSWYRQDPGLGLRQIYYSMNVEVTDKGDVPEGYKVSRKEKRNFPLILESPSPNQTSLYFCASRPTRGRWGEKLFFGSGTQLSVL.

This clonotype has ten or more counts. V usage is TRBV18 and J usage is TRBJ1-1; TRBD1 aligns across 7 bases. There are 17 residues in the CDR3. Germline loops: CDR1 KGHSH, CDR2 LQKENI. Losses at the gene ends were 6 bases for V and 5 bases for J; bases not matched to a gene: 18. CDR3 protein: CASSPSIIPGRGTEAFF. CDR3 nucleotide sequence: TGTGCCAGCTCCCCTTCGATCATTCCGGGCAGGGGGACTGAAGCTTTCTTT.

There are a few counts of this clonotype. The chain uses TRBV5-1 and TRBJ2-1; tentative D call: TRBD2 (6 bases). The length of the CDR3 is 15 residues. Germline assignment: CDR1 SGHRS and CDR2 YFSETQ. The V end lost 4 bases, the J end lost 8 bases, and 19 bases lay between the germline ends. DNA of the CDR3: TGCGCCAGCAGCCCCCTAGATGGAGGGCGAGATGAGCAGTTCTTC. Encoded protein: CASSPLDGGRDEQFF.

This clonotype was seen more than once but under ten times. The chain carries TRBV6-2 or TRBV6-3 and TRBJ2-2, with D possibly being TRBD1 or TRBD2 (5 bases each). The V and J ends lost 7 bases and 1 base respectively, with 10 bases between them. This CDR3 comprises 14 residues. Germline lookup yields CDR1 MNHEY and CDR2 SVGEGT. For the CDR3, the DNA is TGTGCCAGCAAGAATGGGGGGAACACCGGGGAGCTGTTTTTT. This codes for CASKNGGNTGELFF.

The table lists this clonotype with many counts. The DNA for the CDR3 is TGTGCCAGCAGCCGGACCGCGCTGGACCGCACAGATACGCAGTATTTT. Its translation: CASSRTALDRTDTQYF. The chain is built from TRBV7-2 and TRBJ2-3; no clear D. Trimming removed 5 bases from V and 1 base from J, with 16 bases in between. CDR1 is SGHTA and CDR2 is FQGNSA in the germline V gene. This CDR3 spans 16 amino acids.

V is TRBV10-3 and J is TRBJ2-3, with 9 bases that match TRBD1. Germline CDR1 and CDR2: ENHRY and SYGVKD. Trimming removed 0 bases from V and 3 bases from J; junction bases left unmatched: 7. The CDR3 extends over 17 amino acids. CDR3 DNA sequence: TGTGCCATCAGTGAGTCCCAGGGACAGGGAAGGACAGATACGCAGTATTTT. Translated: CAISESQGQGRTDTQYF.

This clonotype was counted only a few times. The CDR3 DNA is TGTGCCAGCAGCTGGGGAGAGGTTCTTAGCTACACCTTC. Translated: CASSWGEVLSYTF. This chain links TRBV7-9 with TRBJ1-2; no definite D call. The ends were cut back, 4 bases at V and 9 bases at J, with 15 bases in the middle. This CDR3 is 13 amino acids long. Germline V gene data show CDR1 as SEHNR and CDR2 as FQNEAQ (reference sequence).

This clonotype was seen only a few times. V is TRBV12-2 and J is TRBJ1-2; the table's D call TRBD1 went unverified against the DNA. TRBV12-2 is a listed pseudogene. This CDR3 is built from 16 residues. The CDR3 loop is CASRLVPDSRDYGYTF. Here the CDR3 DNA reads TGTGCAAGTCGCTTAGTCCCGGACAGCAGGGACTATGGCTACACCTTC.

This clonotype was observed a few times. The chain carries TRBV24-1 and TRBJ1-2; unclear D gene. Germline CDR1 and CDR2: KGHDR and SFDVKD. With 4 bases removed from V and 2 bases from J, the gap between germline ends came to 4 bases. The CDR3 contains 12 residues. The CDR3: CATSDPNYGYTF. The DNA for the CDR3 is TGTGCCACCAGTGACCCGAACTATGGCTACACCTTC.

This clonotype appeared many times. V gene TRBV6-6 combines with J gene TRBJ1-5; TRBD1 might be the D (5 bases). This CDR3 spans 10 amino acids. Trimming stripped 11 bases from V and 6 bases from J, with 8 bases between. Per germline, CDR1 MNHNY and CDR2 SVGAGI (reference sequence). CDR3 in amino acids: CASGGQPQHF. The CDR3, as DNA: TGTGCCTCGGGGGGTCAGCCCCAGCATTTT.

This clonotype has more than one count but fewer than ten. The chain uses TRBV7-2 and TRBJ2-3; 7 positions match TRBD2. V dropped 5 bases and J dropped 0; count of bases not matched to a gene: 5. CDR3 length: 15 residues. The germline CDR1 and CDR2 sequences are SGHTA and FQGNSA. The CDR3 coding sequence is TGTGCCAGCAGCCAGGAGCGGGGAAGCACAGATACGCAGTATTTT. This translates into CASSQERGSTDTQYF.

The table lists this clonotype with many counts. Relative to the germline gene, one junction end is altered; a read error may explain this. V gene TRBV7-9 combines with J gene TRBJ2-7, with TRBD1 matching 9 bases. The CDR3 extends over 12 amino acids. CDR1 SEHNR and CDR2 FQNEAQ come from the germline V gene (reference sequence). CDR3 amino acids: CASSPRQGDVTF. The CDR3 coding sequence is TGTGCCAGCAGCCCCAGACAGGGGGATGTCACCTTC.

This clonotype was counted ten times or more. This rearrangement joins TRBV20-1 to TRBJ1-2, with a weak D call TRBD1 (5 bases). CDR1 is DFQATT and CDR2 is SNEGSKA in the germline V gene (reference sequence). The CDR3 is 14 residues long. Trimming took off 1 base at V and 4 bases at J, with 13 bases between the two ends. As DNA, the CDR3 is TGCAGTGCTAGAGCCCCAGGGAGAGGCTATGGCTACACCTTC. It specifies CSARAPGRGYGYTF.